A single sample is the source of the 31 T cell receptor beta chains below, sequenced in a study of blood T cell repertoires in COVID-19. Using immunoSEQ multiplex PCR, the repertoire was profiled, and TCRdb retains in-frame clones only, with some absent. The data contain around 74,000 clones, roughly 87% of them singletons. The material sequenced was peripheral blood. Receptors were obtained from a man aged 30-40 years with acute or convalescent COVID-19.

The genes are TRBV7-9 and TRBJ2-7; 9 bases agree with TRBD2. Trimming removed 5 bases from V and 3 bases from J; junction bases left unmatched: 11. The CDR3 contains 16 residues. Germline loops: CDR1 SEHNR, CDR2 FQNEAQ (reference sequence). Here the CDR3 reads CASSPATTSGNYEQYF. CDR3 nucleotide sequence: TGTGCCAGCAGCCCAGCCACGACTAGCGGTAACTACGAGCAGTACTTC.

J is TRBJ2-1 and V is TRBV2, with 10 positions matching TRBD2. Germline CDR1 SNHLY, CDR2 FYNNEI. With V trimmed by 10 bases and J by 12 bases, 15 bases remained unmatched. This CDR3 has 14 amino acids. CDR3 sequence (DNA): TGTGCCACCACCCGGCTAGCGGGAGTAAGGGGGCAGTTCTTC. Its translation is CATTRLAGVRGQFF.

The chain links TRBV9 to TRBJ2-1, with TRBD2 matching over 7 bases. CDR3 size: 14 residues. Germline CDR1 SGDLS, CDR2 YYNGEE. V dropped 2 bases and J dropped 6; count of bases not matched to a gene: 5. CDR3 DNA sequence: TGTGCCAGCAGCGTTTGGCGGGAGAGCAATGAGCAGTTCTTC. Translation gives CASSVWRESNEQFF.

The V and J genes are TRBV9 and TRBJ2-1; 7 nucleotides line up with TRBD2. Per germline, CDR1 SGDLS and CDR2 YYNGEE. This CDR3 spans 12 amino acids. V lost 4 bases to trimming and J lost 13 bases; unmatched junction nucleotides: 8. The CDR3 DNA follows: TGTGCCAGCAGCCCACAGACTAGCACACAGTTCTTC. The encoded protein is CASSPQTSTQFF. Drawing the rest from reference TRBV9 and TRBJ2-1, the complete variable domain is DSGVTQTPKHLITATGQRVTLRCSPRSGDLSVYWYQQSLDQGLQFLIQYYNGEERAKGNILERFSAQQFPDLHSELNLSSLELGDSALYFCASSPQTSTQFFGPGTRLTVL.

The chain couples TRBV3-1 (or the pseudogene TRBV3-2) to TRBJ2-6, with a tentative D call TRBD2 (6 bases). The CDR3 loop spans 15 amino acids. In germline, CDR1 is LGHDT, CDR2 YNNKEL (reference sequence). The V gene lost 5 bases and the J gene lost 0 bases, with 8 bases spanning the gap. CDR3 coding DNA: TGTGCCAGCAGCGGCGGGGCCTCTGGGGCCAACGTCCTGACTTTC. Protein sequence: CASSGGASGANVLTF.

V is TRBV5-1 and J is TRBJ2-3; D is perhaps TRBD1 (6 bases). The CDR3 is made up of 17 amino acids. CDR1 is SGHRS and CDR2 is YFSETQ in the germline V gene. Trimming removed 4 bases from V and 5 bases from J, with 23 bases in between. The CDR3 nucleotides are TGCGCCAGCAGCCGATCACAGGGTGGTGGCGCACTAGATACGCAGTATTTT. Residues: CASSRSQGGGALDTQYF.

This clone was observed a handful of times. The V call is TRBV7-3, the J call TRBJ2-2; maybe TRBD2 (6 bases). V was trimmed by 2 bases and J by 0 bases, leaving 7 bases between them. The CDR3 is 15 residues long. Germline V gene sequence: CDR1 SGHTA, CDR2 FQGTGA. The DNA for the CDR3 is TGTGCCAGCAGCTTACTAGCGTCGAACACCGGGGAGCTGTTTTTT. Its translation is CASSLLASNTGELFF.

The sample holds one count of this clone. This sequence joins TRBV7-2 and TRBJ2-7; D may be TRBD2 (5 bases). V lost 1 base, J lost 1 base, and 8 bases lay in between. Germline CDR1 SGHTA, CDR2 FQGNSA. The CDR3 sequence is 14 residues long. CDR3 DNA sequence: TGTGCCAGCAGCTTAGGGGGAGTATCCTACGAGCAGTACTTC. Its protein is CASSLGGVSYEQYF.

The CDR3 nucleotides are TGCGCCAGCAGTGGGGGGCTAGCAAGAACCACAGATACGCAGTATTTT. Translation gives CASSGGLARTTDTQYF. V and J are TRBV10-2 and TRBJ2-3, with a possible D match to TRBD1 (6 bases). The V gene lost 4 bases and the J gene lost 2 bases, with 16 bases spanning the gap. The CDR3 totals 16 residues. Germline-derived CDR1 and CDR2 are WSHSY and SAAADI.

V gene TRBV24-1 combines with J gene TRBJ2-7; 11 nucleotides line up with TRBD2. The CDR3 sequence is 15 residues long. J lost 3 bases, V lost 4 bases, and 4 bases had no gene match. The V gene's germline CDR1 is KGHDR and CDR2 SFDVKD. The CDR3 DNA sequence: TGTGCCACCAGTGACCCGGGGACTAGCGGCTACGAGCAGTACTTC. It specifies CATSDPGTSGYEQYF.

The rearrangement links TRBV19 to TRBJ2-1; 8 nucleotides agree with TRBD2. This CDR3 contains 14 residues. J lost 7 bases, V lost 10 bases, and 12 bases had no gene match. Per the germline V gene, CDR1 is LNHDA and CDR2 is SQIVND (reference sequence). The CDR3 DNA sequence: TGTGCCACTAAGCGGGAGAAGGCTTCGAATGAGCAGTTCTTC. This translates into CATKREKASNEQFF.

This clone was seen more than once but under ten times. The J gene is TRBJ2-7, the V gene TRBV15; 7 bases map to TRBD2. Germline CDR1 reads LNHNV; CDR2 reads YYDKDF (reference sequence). CDR3 length equals 13 residues. The junction had 6 bases not matched to a gene; V was cut back by 3 bases and J by 7 bases. Here the CDR3 reads CATSRTGGEEQYF. For the CDR3, the DNA is TGTGCCACCAGCAGGACGGGAGGAGAGGAGCAGTACTTC.

CDR3 DNA: TGCGCCAGCAGCCAAGAGGGGGCCAAGGGAAACACCATATATTTT. Its protein is CASSQEGAKGNTIYF. The chain has TRBV4-1 and TRBJ1-3, with D perhaps matching TRBD1 (6 bases). Germline CDR1 MGHRA, CDR2 YSYEKL. This CDR3 spans 15 amino acids. Between the trimmed V and J ends, which lost 0 bases and 4 bases, there was a span of 10 bases.

Here the CDR3 reads CASSLGTSGNTGELFF. CDR3 DNA: TGTGCCAGCAGTTTAGGGACTAGCGGGAACACCGGGGAGCTGTTTTTT. This chain connects TRBV3-1 (or the pseudogene TRBV3-2) to TRBJ2-2; 11 nucleotides match TRBD2. Germline V gene lookup returns CDR1 LGHDT and CDR2 YNNKEL (reference sequence). The V gene end was trimmed by 6 bases and the J gene end by 1 base; junction bases not matched to a gene: 4. CDR3 size: 16 residues.

Only one count was recorded for this clone. This chain joins TRBV27 and TRBJ2-1, with 9 nucleotides matching TRBD2. Germline lookup yields CDR1 MNHEY and CDR2 SMNVEV (reference sequence). Unmatched junction bases numbered 13, after V lost 5 bases and J lost 8 bases. The length of the CDR3 is 16 residues. CDR3 protein: CASSHLFSGSNDEQFF. CDR3 sequence (DNA): TGTGCCAGCAGTCATCTCTTTAGCGGGAGCAACGATGAGCAGTTCTTC.

The CDR3: CASPVGGPRGCEQYF. The CDR3 nucleotides read TGTGCCAGCCCAGTAGGGGGCCCGAGGGGTTGCGAGCAGTACTTC. The V and J genes are TRBV9 and TRBJ2-7; TRBD1 aligns across 7 bases. This CDR3 contains 15 residues. The germline V gene has CDR1 SGDLS and CDR2 YYNGEE. V dropped 7 bases and J dropped 6; count of bases not matched to a gene: 16.

The chain links TRBV6-1 to TRBJ2-1; no reliable D call. This CDR3 is 16 amino acids long. V lost 2 bases and J lost 4, with 15 bases in between. CDR1 and CDR2 (germline): MNHNS, SASEGT. CDR3 coding DNA: TGTGCCAGCAGTGAAAATATGGCAGGAAGATACAATGAGCAGTTCTTC. Protein product: CASSENMAGRYNEQFF.

The chain links TRBV4-1 to TRBJ1-2; 9 bases are shared with TRBD1. Germline V gene lookup returns CDR1 MGHRA and CDR2 YSYEKL. J gave up 6 bases and V 3 bases, and 5 bases lay outside the gene matches. This CDR3 is 14 amino acids long. The CDR3 sequence: CASSHTGTGNGYTF. CDR3 nucleotides: TGCGCCAGCAGCCATACCGGGACAGGGAATGGCTACACCTTC.

The CDR3 DNA reads as TGTGCCAGCAGTTTCCCGGGACAGGGGGCCTATGGCTACACCTTC. The encoded protein is CASSFPGQGAYGYTF. The chain joins TRBV28 to TRBJ1-2, with 12 bases lining up with TRBD1. V trimming: 3 bases; J trimming: 4 bases; junction bases outside the gene matches: 3. From germline, CDR1 is MDHEN and CDR2 SYDVKM. This CDR3 spans 15 amino acids.

This clone has a single count. The chain employs TRBV11-2 and TRBJ2-4; TRBD2 is a possible D gene (6 bases). This CDR3 spans 14 amino acids. Deletions cut 5 bases from V and 8 bases from J, with 16 bases between. The germline gives CDR1 SGHAT, CDR2 FQNNGV. CDR3 DNA: TGTGCCAGCAGCCGCGGATCGGGGGTTGACATTCAGTACTTC. Protein product: CASSRGSGVDIQYF. Full variable domain (remainder filled in from reference TRBV11-2 and TRBJ2-4): EAGVAQSPRYKIIEKRQSVAFWCNPISGHATLYWYQQILGQGPKLLIQFQNNGVVDDSQLPKDRFSAERLKGVDSTLKIQPAKLEDSAVYLCASSRGSGVDIQYFGAGTRLSVL.

V gene TRBV5-1 combines with J gene TRBJ2-2; 9 nucleotides align to TRBD1. Germline assignment: CDR1 SGHRS and CDR2 YFSETQ. After removal of 3 bases from V and 0 bases from J, the junction contained 3 bases not matched to a gene. This CDR3 contains 16 residues. The CDR3 DNA sequence: TGCGCCAGCAGCTATACAGGGGGCCCGAACACCGGGGAGCTGTTTTTT. This encodes CASSYTGGPNTGELFF. The full variable domain, its missing parts supplied by reference TRBV5-1 and TRBJ2-2, is KAGVTQTPRYLIKTRGQQVTLSCSPISGHRSVSWYQQTPGQGLQFLFEYFSETQRNKGNFPGRFSGRQFSNSRSEMNVSTLELGDSALYLCASSYTGGPNTGELFFGEGSRLTVL.

In DNA, the CDR3 is TGTGCCAGCAGCCAACCGACAGGGGCGGACACTGAAGCTTTCTTT. This gives the protein CASSQPTGADTEAFF. The chain couples TRBV4-2 to TRBJ1-1, with TRBD1 matching over 8 bases. From germline, CDR1 is LGHNA and CDR2 YNFKEQ. This CDR3 comprises 15 residues. Germline trimming cut 2 bases from V and 3 bases from J; bases unmatched to any gene: 5.

The chain combines TRBV28 with TRBJ1-3, with 10 bases that match TRBD1. The germline gives CDR1 MDHEN, CDR2 SYDVKM. CDR3 length: 15 amino acids. After removal of 5 bases from V and 4 bases from J, the junction contained 5 bases not matched to a gene. CDR3 coding DNA: TGTGCCAGCAGTCCCTGGGACAGGGGAGGAAACACCATATATTTT. It encodes CASSPWDRGGNTIYF.

The V call is TRBV11-2, the J call TRBJ2-1; 12 bases fit TRBD2. The V segment lost 2 bases and the J segment 6 bases; nucleotides outside the gene matches: 8. Looked up from germline, CDR1 is SGHAT and CDR2 is FQNNGV. There are 17 residues in the CDR3. The CDR3 sequence is CASSLNLGLAGPNEQFF. For the CDR3, the DNA is TGTGCCAGCAGCTTAAATCTGGGACTAGCGGGTCCCAATGAGCAGTTCTTC.

The chain recombines TRBV6-1 with TRBJ2-1, with TRBD1 matching 9 bases. Looked up from germline, CDR1 is MNHNS and CDR2 is SASEGT. J gave up 7 bases and V 3 bases, and 4 bases lay outside the gene matches. The CDR3 has 14 residues. CDR3 bases: TGTGCCAGCAGTGACCGGGACAGGGCGAATGAGCAGTTCTTC. It is translated as CASSDRDRANEQFF.

The CDR3 DNA is TGTGCCAGCAGCCCAACGGATGAGCGTTCCTACAATGAGCAGTTCTTC. Residues: CASSPTDERSYNEQFF. The chain combines TRBV7-3 with TRBJ2-1; D ambiguous. CDR1 is SGHTA, CDR2 FQGTGA, per germline. The length of the CDR3 is 16 residues. Trimming cost V 5 bases and J 1 base, with 15 bases left between them.

The chain joins TRBV18 to TRBJ2-3, with 8 bases identical to TRBD1. The CDR3 is made up of 15 amino acids. V trimming: 3 bases; J trimming: 1 base; junction bases outside the gene matches: 3. The germline V gene encodes CDR1 KGHSH and CDR2 LQKENI. The CDR3 reads CASSPGTGGTDTQYF. CDR3 DNA sequence: TGTGCCAGCTCACCGGGGACAGGCGGCACAGATACGCAGTATTTT.

The rearrangement joins TRBV29-1 to TRBJ1-1; 7 bases line up with TRBD1. The ends lost 6 bases at V and 0 bases at J; junction bases unmatched: 4. Germline-derived CDR1 and CDR2 are SQVTM and ANQGSEA. The CDR3 is made up of 13 amino acids. As DNA, the CDR3 is TGCAGCGTCGAGAGGGGGCTGAACACTGAAGCTTTCTTT. Translating it yields CSVERGLNTEAFF. The entire variable domain, with the rest obtained from reference TRBV29-1 and TRBJ1-1, is as follows: SAVISQKPSRDICQRGTSLTIQCQVDSQVTMMFWYRQQPGQSLTLIATANQGSEATYESGFVIDKFPISRPNLTFSTLTVSNMSPEDSSIYLCSVERGLNTEAFFGQGTRLTVV.

J is TRBJ1-2 and V is TRBV2; 8 positions agree with TRBD1. The junction had 3 bases not matched to a gene; V was cut back by 4 bases and J by 8 bases. The CDR3 spans 12 residues. Germline CDR1 is SNHLY and CDR2 is FYNNEI. The CDR3, as DNA: TGTGCCAGCAGTGGGACAGGGATGGGCTACACCTTC. This encodes CASSGTGMGYTF.

Concerning this clone itself: This sample also contains other DNA sequences that code for the same CDR3. This chain joins TRBV19 and TRBJ2-1; 8 positions agree with TRBD2. Germline values: CDR1 LNHDA, CDR2 SQIVND (reference sequence). This CDR3 contains 13 residues. Germline trimming cut 2 bases from V and 8 bases from J; bases unmatched to any gene: 2. As DNA, the CDR3 is TGTGCCAGTAGTATACCGCGGGGGGATGAGCAGTTCTTC. Its translation: CASSIPRGDEQFF.

The rearrangement joins TRBV7-3 to TRBJ2-2, with 9 bases that match TRBD1. J was trimmed by 6 bases and V by 4 bases; bases with no gene match: 12. Germline V CDR1 and CDR2: SGHTA, FQGTGA. The CDR3 consists of 17 residues. DNA for the CDR3: TGTGCCAGCAGCTCCTTGGGACAGGGCGGGTTCGCCGGGGAGCTGTTTTTT. Its protein product is CASSSLGQGGFAGELFF.